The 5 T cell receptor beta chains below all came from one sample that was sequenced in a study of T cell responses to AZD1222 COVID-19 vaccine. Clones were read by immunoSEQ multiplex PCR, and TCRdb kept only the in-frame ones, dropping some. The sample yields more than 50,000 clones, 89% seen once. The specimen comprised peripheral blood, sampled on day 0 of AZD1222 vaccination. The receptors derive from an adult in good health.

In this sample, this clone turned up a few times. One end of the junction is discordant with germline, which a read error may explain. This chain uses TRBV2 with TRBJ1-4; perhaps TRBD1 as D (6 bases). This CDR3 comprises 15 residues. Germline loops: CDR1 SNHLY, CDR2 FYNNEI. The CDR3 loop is CASSEDRTTNEKLFF. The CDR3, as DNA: TGTGCCAGCAGCGAAGACAGGACAACTAATGAAAAACTGTTTTTT.

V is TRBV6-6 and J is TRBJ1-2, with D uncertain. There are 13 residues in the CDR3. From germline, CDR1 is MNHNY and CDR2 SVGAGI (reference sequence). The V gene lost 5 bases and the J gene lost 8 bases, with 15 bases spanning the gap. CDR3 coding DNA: TGTGCCAGCAGTCCCCCGGGGTTGGCCGGCTACACCTTC. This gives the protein CASSPPGLAGYTF.

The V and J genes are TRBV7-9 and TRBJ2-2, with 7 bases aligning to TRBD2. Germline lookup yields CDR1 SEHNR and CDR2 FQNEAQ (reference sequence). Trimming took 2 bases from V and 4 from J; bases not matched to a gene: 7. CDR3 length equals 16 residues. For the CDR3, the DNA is TGTGCCAGCAGCTTATACGGCGGGAGAGGCACCGGGGAGCTGTTTTTT. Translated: CASSLYGGRGTGELFF. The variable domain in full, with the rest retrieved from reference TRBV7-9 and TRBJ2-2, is DTGVSQNPRHKITKRGQNVTFRCDPISEHNRLYWYRQTLGQGPEFLTYFQNEAQLEKSRLLSDRFSAERPKGSFSTLEIQRTEQGDSAMYLCASSLYGGRGTGELFFGEGSRLTVL.

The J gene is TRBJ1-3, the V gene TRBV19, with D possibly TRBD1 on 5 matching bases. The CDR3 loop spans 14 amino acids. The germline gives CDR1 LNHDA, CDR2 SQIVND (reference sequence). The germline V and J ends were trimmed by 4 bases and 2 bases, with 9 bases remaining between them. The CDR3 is CASSKGDAGNTIYF. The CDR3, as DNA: TGTGCCAGTAGTAAAGGGGACGCTGGAAACACCATATATTTT.

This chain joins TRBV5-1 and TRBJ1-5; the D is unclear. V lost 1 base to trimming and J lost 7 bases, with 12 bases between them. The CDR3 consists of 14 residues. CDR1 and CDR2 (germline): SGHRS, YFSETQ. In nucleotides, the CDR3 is TGCGCCAGCAGCTTGACCCTCGGAGGGCAGCCCCAGCATTTT. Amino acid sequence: CASSLTLGGQPQHF.